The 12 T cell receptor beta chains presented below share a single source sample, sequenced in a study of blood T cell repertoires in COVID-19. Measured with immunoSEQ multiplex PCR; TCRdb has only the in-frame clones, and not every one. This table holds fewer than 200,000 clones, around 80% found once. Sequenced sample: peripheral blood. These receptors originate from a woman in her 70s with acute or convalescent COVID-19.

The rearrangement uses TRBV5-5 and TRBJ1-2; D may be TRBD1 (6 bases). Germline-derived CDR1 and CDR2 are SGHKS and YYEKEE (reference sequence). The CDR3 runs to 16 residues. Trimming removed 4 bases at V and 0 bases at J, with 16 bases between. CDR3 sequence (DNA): TGTGCCAGCAGCCCCCGACAGGCCCCGGCTAACTATGGCTACACCTTC. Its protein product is CASSPRQAPANYGYTF. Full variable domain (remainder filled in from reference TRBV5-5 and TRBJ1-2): DAGVTQSPTHLIKTRGQQVTLRCSPISGHKSVSWYQQVLGQGPQFIFQYYEKEERGRGNFPDRFSARQFPNYSSELNVNALLLGDSALYLCASSPRQAPANYGYTFGSGTRLTVV.

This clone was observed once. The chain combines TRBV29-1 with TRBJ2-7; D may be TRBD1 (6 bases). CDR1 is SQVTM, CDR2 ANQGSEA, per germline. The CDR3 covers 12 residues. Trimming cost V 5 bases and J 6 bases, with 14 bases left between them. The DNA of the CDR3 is TGCAGCGTTCATCTGGGGGCTGGCGAGCAGTACTTC. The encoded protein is CSVHLGAGEQYF.

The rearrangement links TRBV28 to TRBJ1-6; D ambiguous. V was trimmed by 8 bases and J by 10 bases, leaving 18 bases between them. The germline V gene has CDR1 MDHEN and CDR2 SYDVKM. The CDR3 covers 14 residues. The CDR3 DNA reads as TGTGCCAGCTTATCTGGCACCCAATCCTCACCCCTCCACTTT. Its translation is CASLSGTQSSPLHF. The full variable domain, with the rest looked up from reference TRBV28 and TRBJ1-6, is DVKVTQSSRYLVKRTGEKVFLECVQDMDHENMFWYRQDPGLGLRLIYFSYDVKMKEKGDIPEGYSVSREKKERFSLILESASTNQTSMYLCASLSGTQSSPLHFGNGTRLTVT.

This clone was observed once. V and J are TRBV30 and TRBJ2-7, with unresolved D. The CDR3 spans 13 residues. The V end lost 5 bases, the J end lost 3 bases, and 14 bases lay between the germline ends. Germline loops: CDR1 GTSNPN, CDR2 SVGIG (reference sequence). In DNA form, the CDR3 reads TGTGCCTGGGCCCCTGATCAGCGCTACGAGCAGTACTTC. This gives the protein CAWAPDQRYEQYF.

The CDR3 here is CASNLQVYTEAFF. CDR3 sequence (DNA): TGTGCCAGCAACCTACAGGTATATACTGAAGCTTTCTTT. The chain has TRBV12-3 or TRBV12-4 and TRBJ1-1; tentatively, D is TRBD1 (5 bases). The germline V and J ends were trimmed by 7 bases and 5 bases, with 14 bases remaining between them. CDR3 length equals 13 residues.

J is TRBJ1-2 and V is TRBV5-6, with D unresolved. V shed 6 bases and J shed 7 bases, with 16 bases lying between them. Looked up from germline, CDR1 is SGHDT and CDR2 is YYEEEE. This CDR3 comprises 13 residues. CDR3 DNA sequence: TGTGCCAGCACCCCGGGAGGGTACGGTGGCTACACCTTC. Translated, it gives CASTPGGYGGYTF.

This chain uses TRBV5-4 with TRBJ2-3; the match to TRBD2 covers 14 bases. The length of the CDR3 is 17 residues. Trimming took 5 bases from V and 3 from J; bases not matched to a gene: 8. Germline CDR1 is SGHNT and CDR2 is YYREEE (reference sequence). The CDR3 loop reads CASSFGLAGGGTDTQYF. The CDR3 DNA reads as TGTGCCAGCAGTTTCGGACTAGCGGGGGGAGGGACAGATACGCAGTATTTT.

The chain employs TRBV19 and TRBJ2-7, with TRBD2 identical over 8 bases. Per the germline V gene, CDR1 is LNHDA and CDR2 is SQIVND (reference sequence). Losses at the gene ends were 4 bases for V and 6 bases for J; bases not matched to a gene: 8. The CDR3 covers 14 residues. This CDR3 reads CASSRREESGEQYF. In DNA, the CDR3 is TGTGCCAGTAGTAGGCGGGAGGAGTCCGGCGAGCAGTACTTC.

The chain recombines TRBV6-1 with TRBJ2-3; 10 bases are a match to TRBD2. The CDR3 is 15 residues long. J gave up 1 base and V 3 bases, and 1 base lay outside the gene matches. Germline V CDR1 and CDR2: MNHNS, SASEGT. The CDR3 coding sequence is TGTGCCAGCAGTGATCTAGCGGGGGGCACAGATACGCAGTATTTT. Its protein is CASSDLAGGTDTQYF.

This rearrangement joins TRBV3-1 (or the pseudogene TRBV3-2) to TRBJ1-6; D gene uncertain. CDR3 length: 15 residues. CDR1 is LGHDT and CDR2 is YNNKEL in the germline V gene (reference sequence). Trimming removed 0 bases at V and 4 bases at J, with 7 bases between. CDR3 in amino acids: CASSQDPGYNSPLHF. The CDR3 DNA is TGTGCCAGCAGCCAAGATCCAGGTTATAATTCACCCCTCCACTTT.

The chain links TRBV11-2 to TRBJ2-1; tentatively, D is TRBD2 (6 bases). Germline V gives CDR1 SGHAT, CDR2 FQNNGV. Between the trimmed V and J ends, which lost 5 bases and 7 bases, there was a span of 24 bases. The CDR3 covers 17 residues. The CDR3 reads CASSTWSIAAGQNEQFF. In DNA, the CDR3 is TGTGCCAGCAGCACGTGGTCAATAGCGGCGGGGCAGAATGAGCAGTTCTTC.

CDR3 sequence: CASSRRRTGGGQETQYF. The DNA of the CDR3 is TGTGCCAGCAGCCGTAGAAGGACAGGGGGGGGACAAGAGACCCAGTACTTC. The V and J genes are TRBV7-2 and TRBJ2-5, with TRBD1 matching 10 bases. Per germline, CDR1 SGHTA and CDR2 FQGNSA. V shed 5 bases and J 2 bases; nucleotides not matched to a gene: 11. This CDR3 spans 17 amino acids.